This entry lists 8 T cell receptor beta chains sequenced from one sample in a study of blood T cell repertoires in COVID-19. Repertoires were generated with immunoSEQ multiplex PCR, while TCRdb's copy carries only in-frame clones and drops some. The table has roughly 140,000 clones, 80% to 85% seen once. The sequenced material came from peripheral blood. Every receptor here comes from a human donor in a cohort sampled during active COVID-19.

V gene TRBV7-2 combines with J gene TRBJ1-2, with D tentatively TRBD1 (5 bases). Trimming took off 5 bases at V and 2 bases at J, with 9 bases between the two ends. Germline lookup yields CDR1 SGHTA and CDR2 FQGNSA. The CDR3 has 13 residues. CDR3 amino acids: CASSPRQNYGYTF. CDR3 bases: TGTGCCAGCAGCCCCAGACAGAACTATGGCTACACCTTC.

The genes are TRBV7-2 and TRBJ2-7; 11 positions match TRBD2. The J segment lost 9 bases and the V segment lost 5 bases, leaving 6 bases of the junction unmatched. Germline V gene sequence: CDR1 SGHTA, CDR2 FQGNSA. The CDR3 extends over 13 amino acids. CDR3 nucleotide sequence: TGTGCCAGCAGCCGGGGAGGGACTAGCGGGCAGTACTTC. Protein sequence: CASSRGGTSGQYF. The whole variable domain, remainder taken from reference TRBV7-2 and TRBJ2-7, is GAGVSQSPSNKVTEKGKDVELRCDPISGHTALYWYRQSLGQGLEFLIYFQGNSAPDKSGLPSDRFSAERTGGSVSTLTIQRTQQEDSAVYLCASSRGGTSGQYFGPGTRLTVT.

V gene TRBV28 combines with J gene TRBJ1-6; tentatively, D is TRBD1 (5 bases). CDR3 length equals 15 residues. Germline V CDR1 and CDR2: MDHEN, SYDVKM. V was shortened by 5 bases and J by 5 bases, with 13 bases between the two germline ends. CDR3 residues: CASSLLQGNNSPLHF. Written as DNA, the CDR3 is TGTGCCAGCAGTCTACTCCAGGGTAATAATTCACCCCTCCACTTT.

This clone was counted a few times. This sequence joins TRBV5-1 and TRBJ2-7, with 8 bases that match TRBD2. J was trimmed by 4 bases and V by 6 bases; bases with no gene match: 12. This CDR3 comprises 15 residues. From germline, CDR1 is SGHRS and CDR2 YFSETQ. The CDR3 DNA reads as TGCGCCAGCACCAACTCCGGGACTAGGGCTTACGAGCAGTACTTC. Translation gives CASTNSGTRAYEQYF.

The chain links TRBV29-1 to TRBJ2-1, with a weak D call TRBD2 (7 bases). The germline gives CDR1 SQVTM, CDR2 ANQGSEA. Trimming stripped 6 bases from V and 7 bases from J, with 22 bases between. CDR3 length: 15 amino acids. This CDR3 reads CSVQLYRAGVNEQFF. In DNA, the CDR3 is TGCAGCGTGCAGCTATACAGGGCGGGAGTTAATGAGCAGTTCTTC.

The chain carries TRBV7-6 and TRBJ1-5; D unresolved. The germline V gene has CDR1 SGHVS and CDR2 FNYEAQ. This CDR3 has 14 amino acids. V lost 4 bases and J 2 bases, leaving 9 bases between the germline ends. CDR3 sequence reads: CASSSRQGNQPQHF. The CDR3, as DNA: TGTGCCAGCAGCTCGCGACAAGGCAATCAGCCCCAGCATTTT.

The V gene is TRBV19, the J gene TRBJ1-5, with D unresolved. The CDR3 length is 14 residues. The V end was cut by 9 bases, the J end by 2 bases, with 14 bases between. Germline V gene sequence: CDR1 LNHDA, CDR2 SQIVND (reference sequence). In nucleotides, the CDR3 is TGTGCCAGCCAACAAACCGCGGGCAATCAGCCCCAGCATTTT. Amino acids: CASQQTAGNQPQHF.

Here the CDR3 reads CSVVRGGGGNIQYF. The CDR3 nucleotides are TGCAGCGTTGTTCGGGGTGGCGGAGGAAACATTCAGTACTTC. V and J are TRBV29-1 and TRBJ2-4, with D possibly matching TRBD2 (5 bases). V lost 4 bases to trimming and J lost 6 bases, with 16 bases between them. Germline CDR1 SQVTM, CDR2 ANQGSEA. CDR3 length equals 14 residues.